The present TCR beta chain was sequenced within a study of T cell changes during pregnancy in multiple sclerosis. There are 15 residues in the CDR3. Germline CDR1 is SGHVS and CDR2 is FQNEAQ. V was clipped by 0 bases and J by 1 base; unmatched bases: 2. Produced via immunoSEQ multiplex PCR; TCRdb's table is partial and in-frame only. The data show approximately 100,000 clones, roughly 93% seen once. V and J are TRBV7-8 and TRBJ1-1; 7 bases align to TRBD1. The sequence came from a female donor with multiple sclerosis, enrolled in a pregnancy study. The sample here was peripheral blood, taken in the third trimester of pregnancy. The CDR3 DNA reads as TGTGCCAGCAGCTTAGCCGGGACAGCGAACACTGAAGCTTTCTTT. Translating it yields CASSLAGTANTEAFF.